This is a list of T cell receptor beta chains from one sample in a study of blood T cell repertoires in COVID-19. Here immunoSEQ multiplex PCR was the method, and the copy in TCRdb shows in-frame clones only, minus some. The top ten clones hold over 9.5% of a sample with over 130,000 clones, about 90% of them seen once. Specimen: peripheral blood. The receptors stem from a man aged 60 to 75 with active or convalescent COVID-19. Both conserved end residues are part of each CDR3. The order of the fields is V gene, J gene, clone size, D gene, CDR3 protein, CDR3 DNA. D genes are given only for firm matches. Clone size appears in some rows only: once, few, many, or a class for an expanded clone.

TRBV20-1,TRBJ2-1,NA,TRBD2,CSGDYYNEQFF,TGCAGTGGGGACTACTACAATGAGCAGTTCTTC
TRBV28,TRBJ1-5,NA,TRBD1,CASSLGQGAGQPQHF,TGTGCCAGCAGTTTAGGCCAGGGGGCCGGGCAGCCCCAGCATTTT
TRBV19,TRBJ2-6,NA,TRBD1,CASSSFDRGLSGANVLTF,TGTGCCAGTAGTAGCTTTGACAGGGGGCTCTCTGGGGCCAACGTCCTGACTTTC
TRBV4-2,TRBJ2-1,NA,TRBD2,CASSQDPAGLAGDDEQFF,TGTGCCAGCAGCCAAGACCCGGCCGGACTAGCGGGAGATGATGAGCAGTTCTTC
TRBV5-4,TRBJ1-6,NA,NA,CASSLVQGSGSPLHF,TGTGCCAGCAGCTTGGTTCAGGGATCGGGTTCACCCCTCCACTTT
TRBV28,TRBJ1-4,few,TRBD1,CASSLGGQHEKLFF,TGTGCCAGCAGTCTCGGGGGACAGCATGAAAAACTGTTTTTT
TRBV7-2,TRBJ1-6,NA,NA,CASSLAQGSNSPLHF,TGTGCCAGCAGCTTAGCCCAGGGGAGTAATTCACCCCTCCACTTT
TRBV24-1,TRBJ2-1,NA,NA,CATSDTGGIEQFF,TGTGCCACCAGTGATACCGGGGGTATCGAGCAGTTCTTC
TRBV7-9,TRBJ2-1,NA,TRBD2,CASSFRLAGGSYNEQFF,TGTGCCAGCAGCTTCCGGCTAGCGGGAGGTTCCTACAATGAGCAGTTCTTC
TRBV24-1,TRBJ2-1,NA,TRBD1,CATSRQGNEQFF,TGTGCCACCAGTAGACAGGGCAATGAGCAGTTCTTC
TRBV6-6,TRBJ1-1,few,NA,CASSYTGTEAFF,TGTGCCAGCAGTTATACTGGTACTGAAGCTTTCTTT
TRBV14,TRBJ2-7,NA,NA,CASSLLGGHEQYF,TGTGCCAGCAGCCTCCTAGGGGGACACGAGCAGTACTTC
TRBV2,TRBJ1-2,NA,NA,CASSERERGYTF,TGTGCCAGCAGTGAGAGGGAACGGGGCTACACCTTC
TRBV12-5,TRBJ2-1,NA,NA,CASAFASIEQFF,TGTGCTAGTGCCTTCGCCAGTATTGAGCAGTTCTTC
TRBV7-9,TRBJ2-2,NA,NA,CASSPFLDSKNTGELFF,TGTGCCAGCAGCCCCTTCCTGGACAGCAAGAACACCGGGGAGCTGTTTTTT
TRBV27,TRBJ2-7,NA,TRBD2,CASGGGTSYEQYF,TGTGCCAGCGGGGGGGGGACCTCCTACGAGCAGTACTTC
TRBV28,TRBJ2-4,NA,TRBD2,CASSLSTSGASKNIQYF,TGTGCCAGCAGTTTATCTACTAGCGGAGCGTCCAAAAACATTCAGTACTTC
TRBV5-1,TRBJ1-2,NA,TRBD1,CASSKGQGGYTF,TGCGCCAGCAGCAAGGGACAGGGCGGCTACACCTTC
TRBV2,TRBJ1-2,NA,NA,CASSREQGVGYGYTF,TGTGCCAGCAGTAGAGAACAGGGCGTCGGCTATGGCTACACCTTC
TRBV24-1,TRBJ1-4,NA,TRBD1,CATSDPGDRAEKLFF,TGTGCCACCAGTGACCCGGGGGACAGGGCAGAAAAACTGTTTTTT
TRBV5-5,TRBJ1-3,NA,TRBD1,CASSSGTGPDTIYF,TGTGCCAGCAGCTCCGGGACAGGCCCGGACACCATATATTTT
TRBV28,TRBJ2-7,NA,TRBD1,CASGDRGQYEQYF,TGTGCCAGCGGGGACAGGGGGCAATACGAGCAGTACTTC
TRBV4-3,TRBJ1-1,NA,TRBD1,CASSQELATGGDLGLNTEAFF,TGCGCCAGCAGCCAAGAACTCGCTACAGGGGGCGATTTAGGCTTGAACACTGAAGCTTTCTTT
TRBV27,TRBJ2-3,NA,NA,CASSLRREDTQYF,TGTGCCAGCAGTTTACGCCGAGAAGATACGCAGTATTTT
TRBV7-9,TRBJ1-3,NA,NA,CASSPQQGLSGNTIYF,TGTGCCAGCAGCCCCCAACAGGGCCTCTCTGGAAACACCATATATTTT
TRBV19,TRBJ2-1,NA,TRBD2,CASSWVLAGGGNEQFF,TGTGCCAGTAGTTGGGTTCTAGCGGGAGGCGGCAATGAGCAGTTCTTC
TRBV19,TRBJ1-5,NA,NA,CASSIDLAVDKPQHF,TGTGCCAGTAGTATAGATCTTGCGGTGGATAAGCCCCAGCATTTT
TRBV7-2,TRBJ2-2,NA,TRBD1,CASSFQGAYTGELFF,TGTGCCAGCAGCTTCCAGGGGGCCTACACCGGGGAGCTGTTTTTT
TRBV29-1,TRBJ2-2,few,TRBD1,CSVWTGINTGELFF,TGCAGCGTTTGGACAGGCATTAACACCGGGGAGCTGTTTTTT
TRBV7-7,TRBJ2-5,NA,NA,CASSLTPTGYGVETQYF,TGTGCTAGCAGCCTCACTCCGACAGGCTATGGGGTGGAGACCCAGTACTTC
TRBV28,TRBJ1-1,once,NA,CASSLWNRRASDTEAFF,TGTGCCAGCAGTTTATGGAATAGGAGGGCTTCGGACACTGAAGCTTTCTTT
TRBV3-1/TRBV3-2,TRBJ2-6,NA,NA,CASSQALSFESGANVLTF,TGTGCCAGCAGCCAAGCTCTATCTTTTGAGTCTGGGGCCAACGTCCTGACTTTC
TRBV5-1,TRBJ1-4,NA,TRBD1,CASSGQGSPNEKLFF,TGCGCCAGCAGCGGACAGGGCTCTCCTAATGAAAAACTGTTTTTT
TRBV6-2/TRBV6-3,TRBJ2-7,NA,TRBD1,CASSLTGGPYEQYF,TGTGCCAGCAGTCTGACAGGGGGTCCCTACGAGCAGTACTTC
TRBV28,TRBJ2-4,NA,TRBD1,CASTQKGQIKNIQYF,TGTGCCAGCACCCAGAAGGGACAGATCAAAAACATTCAGTACTTC
TRBV27,TRBJ1-1,once,NA,CASSLFGSPKGGGTEAFF,TGTGCCAGCAGTTTATTCGGATCCCCTAAAGGGGGGGGCACTGAAGCTTTCTTT
TRBV7-9,TRBJ1-2,NA,NA,CASSLKYATPNYGYTF,TGTGCCAGCAGCTTAAAATACGCGACACCGAACTATGGCTACACCTTC
TRBV5-5,TRBJ2-1,NA,TRBD2,CASKGTSGSDEQFF,TGTGCCAGCAAAGGGACTAGCGGGTCGGATGAGCAGTTCTTC
TRBV11-2,TRBJ2-7,NA,NA,CASSLVQYGAEQYF,TGTGCCAGCAGCTTAGTTCAGTATGGAGCCGAGCAGTACTTC
TRBV3-1/TRBV3-2,TRBJ2-7,NA,TRBD1,CASSQDQDRAYEQYF,TGTGCCAGCAGCCAAGATCAAGACAGGGCCTACGAGCAGTACTTC
TRBV4-2,TRBJ2-7,NA,NA,CASGGWGFEQYF,TGTGCCAGCGGAGGGTGGGGTTTCGAGCAGTACTTC
TRBV30,TRBJ1-4,few,NA,CAWNRQSNEKLFF,TGTGCCTGGAACCGACAGAGTAATGAAAAACTGTTTTTT
TRBV10-3,TRBJ2-3,NA,TRBD2,CAISESTSGTRDTQYF,TGTGCCATCAGTGAGTCGACTAGCGGGACCAGGGATACGCAGTATTTT
TRBV7-2,TRBJ2-7,NA,NA,CASSSNTGGGSYEQYF,TGTGCCAGCAGCTCCAACACCGGCGGAGGCTCCTACGAGCAGTACTTC
TRBV19,TRBJ2-3,NA,TRBD1,CASRRTGVTDTQYF,TGTGCCAGTAGGCGGACAGGGGTCACAGATACGCAGTATTTT
TRBV5-1,TRBJ1-1,NA,NA,CASSSWGGTEAFF,TGCGCCAGCAGCTCCTGGGGGGGCACTGAAGCTTTCTTT
TRBV4-2,TRBJ1-3,NA,NA,CASSQEHWAVSGNTIYF,TGTGCCAGCAGCCAAGAGCACTGGGCCGTCTCTGGAAACACCATATATTTT
TRBV2,TRBJ2-1,NA,TRBD2,CASSSRWAPGLAGVGSYNEQFF,TGTGCCAGCAGCAGCAGGTGGGCCCCGGGACTAGCGGGAGTAGGGTCCTACAATGAGCAGTTCTTC
TRBV10-1,TRBJ2-5,once,NA,CASSLGHQETQYF,TGCGCCAGCAGTCTGGGCCACCAAGAGACCCAGTACTTC
TRBV28,TRBJ1-2,NA,TRBD1,CASSSMPGTGVLRVYGYTF,TGTGCCAGCAGCTCTATGCCGGGGACAGGGGTTCTCCGAGTCTATGGCTACACCTTC